The clone carrying this TCR beta chain has a count of ten or more. Per the study methods: Cell counts per sample came from amplifying reference gene primers. Generated by immunoSEQ multiplex PCR, the TCRdb table keeps only in-frame clones and is missing some. V, J and clone size reflect that table, while D and trimming were determined from the DNA. The table has more than 150,000 clones, around 85% seen once. These data are taken from a study of blood T cell repertoires in COVID-19. About the research overall: The United States, Italy and Spain supplied acute and convalescent COVID-19 samples. PBMCs, B-cell-depleted T cells, or T cells provided the cDNA or gDNA that made up the material.

The CDR3 sequence is 16 residues long. Germline V lookup: CDR1 LGHDT, CDR2 YNNKEL (reference sequence). V lost 1 base, J lost 7 bases, and 17 bases lay in between. The chain employs TRBV3-1 (or the pseudogene TRBV3-2) and TRBJ2-1; D might be TRBD1 (5 bases). The material sequenced was peripheral blood. The TCR sequence derives from a woman of 80 years or more with acute or convalescent COVID-19. The chain's CDR3 is CASSQGEFRDRNEQFF. Here the CDR3 DNA reads TGTGCCAGCAGCCAAGGTGAATTCAGGGATAGGAATGAGCAGTTCTTC.